One and the same sample provided the 15 T cell receptor beta chains below, sequenced in a study of shared clonotypes between healthy human individuals. Profiling relied on immunoSEQ multiplex PCR, and the TCRdb table lists in-frame clones only, not all of them. The data show a few hundred thousand clones, about 96% seen once. Source material: memory CD8+ T cells sorted from blood. Regarding subset: CD45RO+ cells pooled with CCR7-negative TemRA cells. Source of these receptors: a young man in good health.

With respect to this clone: Distinct nucleotide sequences in the sample also encode this CDR3. This chain joins TRBV9 and TRBJ2-7, with TRBD1 matching 7 bases. CDR1 SGDLS and CDR2 YYNGEE come from the germline V gene. Trimming removed 0 bases from V and 3 bases from J; junction bases left unmatched: 6. The CDR3 has 15 amino acids. This CDR3 reads CASSVGTGGSYEQYF. CDR3 nucleotide sequence: TGTGCCAGCAGCGTAGGGACAGGAGGTAGCTACGAGCAGTACTTC.

V and J are TRBV7-9 and TRBJ1-6, with TRBD1 matching 9 bases. Trimming removed 3 bases from V and 10 bases from J; junction bases left unmatched: 10. In germline, CDR1 is SEHNR, CDR2 FQNEAQ (reference sequence). The CDR3 length is 16 residues. CDR3 DNA: TGTGCCAGCAGCTTTTCCCCCGGGACAGGGACATCACCCCTCCACTTT. This codes for CASSFSPGTGTSPLHF.

This clone has just one count. The gene calls are TRBV5-1 and TRBJ2-5; possibly TRBD1 or TRBD2 for D (5 bases each). The germline V gene has CDR1 SGHRS and CDR2 YFSETQ. Trimming took 2 bases from V and 4 from J, leaving 12 bases between them. The CDR3 is 14 residues long. The CDR3 protein is CASSFSGLGETQYF. The CDR3 nucleotides read TGCGCCAGCAGCTTCTCGGGGCTCGGAGAGACCCAGTACTTC.

The chain carries TRBV5-4 and TRBJ2-5; D remains ambiguous. Germline assignment: CDR1 SGHNT and CDR2 YYREEE (reference sequence). CDR3 length: 11 amino acids. Trimming removed 1 base from V and 4 bases from J, with 2 bases in between. CDR3 sequence: CASSLSETQYF. CDR3 bases: TGTGCCAGCAGCTTGTCAGAGACCCAGTACTTC.

The gene calls are TRBV18 and TRBJ2-1, with TRBD2 matching over 7 bases. V dropped 5 bases and J dropped 5; count of bases not matched to a gene: 3. CDR3 length: 13 residues. Germline CDR1 and CDR2: KGHSH and LQKENI. The CDR3 sequence: CASSGDYHNEQFF. The CDR3 DNA follows: TGTGCCAGCTCAGGGGACTATCACAATGAGCAGTTCTTC.

This chain connects TRBV28 to TRBJ2-7; no definite D call. Per the germline V gene, CDR1 is MDHEN and CDR2 is SYDVKM. Trimming removed 5 bases from V and 7 bases from J, with 12 bases in between. CDR3 length equals 12 residues. CDR3 nucleotides: TGTGCCAGCAGTCCCTTTTTGGAGGAGCAGTACTTC. Its translation: CASSPFLEEQYF.

V gene TRBV7-9 combines with J gene TRBJ2-3; 7 nucleotides align to TRBD2. V gave up 2 bases and J gave up 2 bases; unmatched junction bases: 4. The CDR3 has 15 residues. Germline CDR1 reads SEHNR; CDR2 reads FQNEAQ (reference sequence). The CDR3 DNA follows: TGTGCCAGCAGCTTACTAGCGGAGCTCACAGATACGCAGTATTTT. It specifies CASSLLAELTDTQYF. Full variable domain (remainder filled in from reference TRBV7-9 and TRBJ2-3): DTGVSQNPRHKITKRGQNVTFRCDPISEHNRLYWYRQTLGQGPEFLTYFQNEAQLEKSRLLSDRFSAERPKGSFSTLEIQRTEQGDSAMYLCASSLLAELTDTQYFGPGTRLTVL.

The chain employs TRBV27 and TRBJ1-5, with 8 positions matching TRBD1. Unmatched junction bases numbered 2, after V lost 5 bases and J lost 2 bases. CDR1 is MNHEY, CDR2 SMNVEV, per germline (reference sequence). This CDR3 has 14 residues. The chain's CDR3 is CASSMTGGNQPQHF. CDR3 nucleotides: TGTGCCAGCAGTATGACAGGGGGCAATCAGCCCCAGCATTTT.

This chain connects TRBV6-1 to TRBJ2-3; TRBD2 is a possible D gene (6 bases). Looked up from germline, CDR1 is MNHNS and CDR2 is SASEGT. The CDR3 length is 14 residues. V was cut by 2 bases and J by 9 bases, with 15 bases left in between. The CDR3 reads CASSESEGKVTQYF. The CDR3 DNA reads as TGTGCCAGCAGTGAATCGGAGGGGAAGGTGACGCAGTATTTT.

The J gene is TRBJ2-5, the V gene TRBV18, with D perhaps matching TRBD2 (5 bases). This CDR3 has 13 residues. Trimming took off 4 bases at V and 5 bases at J, with 11 bases between the two ends. Germline CDR1 reads KGHSH; CDR2 reads LQKENI. As DNA, the CDR3 is TGTGCCAGCTCACGTAGCGTTGCGGAGACCCAGTACTTC. Protein: CASSRSVAETQYF.

J is TRBJ1-1 and V is TRBV28; 7 nucleotides match TRBD1. Germline assignment: CDR1 MDHEN and CDR2 SYDVKM. CDR3 length equals 11 residues. V dropped 4 bases and J dropped 10; count of bases not matched to a gene: 3. The CDR3 is CASSWGQRAFF. As DNA, the CDR3 is TGTGCCAGCAGTTGGGGACAGAGAGCTTTCTTT.

This clone was recorded once. The J gene is TRBJ2-1, the V gene TRBV28, with D possibly matching TRBD1 (7 bases). Per germline, CDR1 MDHEN and CDR2 SYDVKM. V dropped 5 bases and J dropped 7 bases, with 18 bases sitting between them. The CDR3 totals 15 residues. The CDR3 protein is CASSQGGTGENEQFF. The CDR3 DNA is TGTGCCAGCAGTCAGGGGGGAACTGGTGAAAATGAGCAGTTCTTC.

CDR3 sequence (DNA): TGCGCCAGCAGCGAAGGGACAGGGTTGTACAATGAGCAGTTCTTC. Protein sequence: CASSEGTGLYNEQFF. The chain employs TRBV5-1 and TRBJ2-1; 9 bases align to TRBD1. V trimming: 4 bases; J trimming: 4 bases; junction bases outside the gene matches: 6. The germline V gene has CDR1 SGHRS and CDR2 YFSETQ. The CDR3 totals 15 residues.

The gene calls are TRBV5-1 and TRBJ1-2; 7 bases are a match to TRBD1. V lost 0 bases, J lost 9 bases, and 5 bases stayed unmatched. CDR1 and CDR2 (germline): SGHRS, YFSETQ. CDR3 length: 13 residues. The DNA of the CDR3 is TGCGCCAGCAGCTTGGGTGGGACAGATCGCTACACCTTC. This gives the protein CASSLGGTDRYTF.

The rearrangement links TRBV5-5 to TRBJ1-2; D call uncertain. Per the germline V gene, CDR1 is SGHKS and CDR2 is YYEKEE (reference sequence). The CDR3 is 17 residues long. Deletions cut 0 bases from V and 0 bases from J, with 15 bases between. The CDR3 DNA sequence: TGTGCCAGCAGCTTGGGTCAGGCCCTTACAGCTAACTATGGCTACACCTTC. It codes for CASSLGQALTANYGYTF.